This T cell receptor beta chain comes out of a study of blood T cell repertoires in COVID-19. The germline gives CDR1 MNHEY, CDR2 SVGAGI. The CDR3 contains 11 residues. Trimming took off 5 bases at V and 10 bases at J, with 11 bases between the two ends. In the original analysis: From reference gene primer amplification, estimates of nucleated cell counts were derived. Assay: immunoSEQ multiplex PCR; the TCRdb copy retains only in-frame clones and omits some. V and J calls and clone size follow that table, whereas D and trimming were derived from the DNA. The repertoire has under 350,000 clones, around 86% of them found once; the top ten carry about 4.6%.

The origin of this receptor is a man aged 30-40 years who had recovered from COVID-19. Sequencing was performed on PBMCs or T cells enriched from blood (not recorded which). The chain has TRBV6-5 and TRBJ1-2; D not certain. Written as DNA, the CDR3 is TGTGCCAGCAGTAAAAACAGAGCCTACACCTTC. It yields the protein CASSKNRAYTF.